The clone carrying this T cell receptor (beta chain) was recorded at least ten times. TCRdb called the RT-PCR reads again in MiXCR, with one record for every CDR3 protein. Counted here are 70,000 to 95,000 distinct CDR3 sequences, 5% occurring once; the ten biggest clones make up about 3%. This entry is derived from a study of patients and donors after allogeneic stem cell transplantation. V was pared by 6 bases and J by 7 bases, with 11 bases of the junction left unmatched. Germline CDR1 MDHEN, CDR2 SYDVKM. The CDR3 extends over 16 amino acids. Sequenced input: blood, either unsorted or a sorted T cell fraction (not recorded which). V gene TRBV28 combines with J gene TRBJ2-2; the match to TRBD2 covers 10 bases. This TCR derives from a human donor who was either an allogeneic HSCT recipient or a stem cell or donor lymphocyte infusion donor (not recorded which). It is not recorded whose cells these are; they may come from a transplant donor. The chain's CDR3 is CASRSGLALHGGELFF. CDR3 nucleotide sequence: TGTGCCAGCAGGTCGGGACTAGCGTTGCATGGCGGGGAGCTGTTTTTT.